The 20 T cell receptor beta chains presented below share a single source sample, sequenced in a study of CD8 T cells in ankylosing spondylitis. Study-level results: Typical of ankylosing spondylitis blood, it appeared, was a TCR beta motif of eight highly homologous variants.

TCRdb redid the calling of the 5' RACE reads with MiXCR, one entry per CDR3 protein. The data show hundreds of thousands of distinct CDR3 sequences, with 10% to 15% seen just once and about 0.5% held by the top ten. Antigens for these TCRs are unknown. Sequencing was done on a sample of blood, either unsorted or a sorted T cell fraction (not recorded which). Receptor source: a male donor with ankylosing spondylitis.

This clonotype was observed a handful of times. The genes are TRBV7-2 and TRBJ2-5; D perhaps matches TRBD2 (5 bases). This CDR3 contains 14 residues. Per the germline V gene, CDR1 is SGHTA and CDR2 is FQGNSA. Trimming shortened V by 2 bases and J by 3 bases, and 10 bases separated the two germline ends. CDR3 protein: CASSLMRAEETQYF. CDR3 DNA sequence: TGTGCCAGCAGCTTAATGAGGGCCGAAGAGACCCAGTACTTC.

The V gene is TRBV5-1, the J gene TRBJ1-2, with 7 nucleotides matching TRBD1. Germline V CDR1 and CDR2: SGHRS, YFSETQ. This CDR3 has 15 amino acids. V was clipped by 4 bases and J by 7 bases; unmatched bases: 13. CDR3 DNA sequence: TGCGCCAGCAGCCCAAGCTCGAGGGGGCAGGTTGGCTACACCTTC. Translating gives CASSPSSRGQVGYTF.

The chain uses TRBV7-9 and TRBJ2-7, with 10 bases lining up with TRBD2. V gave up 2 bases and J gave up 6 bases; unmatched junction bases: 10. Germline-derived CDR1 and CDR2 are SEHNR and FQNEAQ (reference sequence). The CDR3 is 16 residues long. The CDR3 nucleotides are TGTGCCAGCAGCTTATGGCTAGCGGGAGACCAGGGCGAGCAGTACTTC. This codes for CASSLWLAGDQGEQYF.

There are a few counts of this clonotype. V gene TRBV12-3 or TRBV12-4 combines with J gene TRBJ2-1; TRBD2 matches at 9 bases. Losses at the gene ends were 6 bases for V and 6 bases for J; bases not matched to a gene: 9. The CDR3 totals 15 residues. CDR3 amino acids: CASSQRASGTNEQFF. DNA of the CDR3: TGTGCCAGCAGCCAAAGGGCTAGCGGGACCAATGAGCAGTTCTTC.

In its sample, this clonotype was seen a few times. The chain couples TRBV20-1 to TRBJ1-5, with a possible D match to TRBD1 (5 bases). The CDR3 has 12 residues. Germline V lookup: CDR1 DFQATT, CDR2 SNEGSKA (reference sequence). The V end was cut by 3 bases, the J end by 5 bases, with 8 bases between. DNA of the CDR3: TGCAGTGCTAGGGGACGGGATCAGCCCCAGCATTTT. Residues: CSARGRDQPQHF.

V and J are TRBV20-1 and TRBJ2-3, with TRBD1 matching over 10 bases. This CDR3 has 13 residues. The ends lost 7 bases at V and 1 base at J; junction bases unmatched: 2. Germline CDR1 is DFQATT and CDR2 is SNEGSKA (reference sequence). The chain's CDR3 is CSGDRGGTDTQYF. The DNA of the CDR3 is TGCAGTGGGGACAGGGGTGGCACAGATACGCAGTATTTT.

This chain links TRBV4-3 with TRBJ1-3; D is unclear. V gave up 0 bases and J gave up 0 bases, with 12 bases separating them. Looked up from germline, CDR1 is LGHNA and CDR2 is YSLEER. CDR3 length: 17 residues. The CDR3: CASSQEFEQFSGNTIYF. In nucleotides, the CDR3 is TGCGCCAGCAGCCAAGAATTCGAACAGTTCTCTGGAAACACCATATATTTT.

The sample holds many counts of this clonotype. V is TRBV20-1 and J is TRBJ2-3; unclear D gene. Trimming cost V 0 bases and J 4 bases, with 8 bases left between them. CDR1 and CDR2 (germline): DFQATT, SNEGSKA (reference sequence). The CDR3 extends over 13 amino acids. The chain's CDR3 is CSARDPLADTQYF. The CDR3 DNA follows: TGCAGTGCTAGAGATCCCCTAGCAGATACGCAGTATTTT.

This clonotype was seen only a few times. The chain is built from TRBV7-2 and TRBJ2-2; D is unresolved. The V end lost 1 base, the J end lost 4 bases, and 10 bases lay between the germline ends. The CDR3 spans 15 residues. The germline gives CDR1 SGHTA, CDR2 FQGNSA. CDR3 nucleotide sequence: TGTGCCAGCAGCTTAGTGGGCACCACCACCGGGGAGCTGTTTTTT. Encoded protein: CASSLVGTTTGELFF.

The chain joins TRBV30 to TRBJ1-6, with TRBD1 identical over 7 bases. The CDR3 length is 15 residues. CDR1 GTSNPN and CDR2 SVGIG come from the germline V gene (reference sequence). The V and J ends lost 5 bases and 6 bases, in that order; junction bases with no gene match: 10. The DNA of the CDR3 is TGTGCCTGGGCCCTCAAGGGGGCAGGTAATTCACCCCTCCACTTT. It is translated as CAWALKGAGNSPLHF. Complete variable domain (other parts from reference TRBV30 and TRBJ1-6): SQTIHQWPATLVQPVGSPLSLECTVEGTSNPNLYWYRQAAGRGLQLLFYSVGIGQISSEVPQNLSASRPQDRQFILSSKKLLLSDSGFYLCAWALKGAGNSPLHFGNGTRLTVT.

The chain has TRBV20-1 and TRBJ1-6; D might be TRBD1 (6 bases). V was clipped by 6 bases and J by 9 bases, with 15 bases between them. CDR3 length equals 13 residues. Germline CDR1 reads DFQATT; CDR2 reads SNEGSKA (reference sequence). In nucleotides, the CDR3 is TGCAGTGCCGACAGGACTGGGAGTTCACCCCTCCACTTT. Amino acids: CSADRTGSSPLHF.

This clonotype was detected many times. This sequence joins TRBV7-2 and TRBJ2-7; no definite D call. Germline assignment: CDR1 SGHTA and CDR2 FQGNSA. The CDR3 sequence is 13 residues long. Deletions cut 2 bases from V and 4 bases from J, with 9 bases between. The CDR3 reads CASSLNFGYEQYF. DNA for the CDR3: TGTGCCAGCAGCTTAAATTTCGGGTACGAGCAGTACTTC.

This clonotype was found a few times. The CDR3 nucleotides read TGTGCCAGCAGCTCATACTTTCGACAGCTGAACACTGAAGCTTTCTTT. Translated: CASSSYFRQLNTEAFF. The V gene is TRBV7-2, the J gene TRBJ1-1, with D possibly matching TRBD1 (5 bases). Trimming removed 4 bases at V and 0 bases at J, with 15 bases between. Germline V lookup: CDR1 SGHTA, CDR2 FQGNSA. This CDR3 contains 16 residues.

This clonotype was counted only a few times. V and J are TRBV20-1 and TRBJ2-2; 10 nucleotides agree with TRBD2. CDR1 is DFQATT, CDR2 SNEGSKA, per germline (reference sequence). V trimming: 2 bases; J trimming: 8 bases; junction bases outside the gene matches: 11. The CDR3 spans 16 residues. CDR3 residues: CSARRAASGGTGELFF. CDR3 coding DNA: TGCAGTGCTAGAAGGGCCGCTAGCGGGGGAACGGGGGAGCTGTTTTTT.

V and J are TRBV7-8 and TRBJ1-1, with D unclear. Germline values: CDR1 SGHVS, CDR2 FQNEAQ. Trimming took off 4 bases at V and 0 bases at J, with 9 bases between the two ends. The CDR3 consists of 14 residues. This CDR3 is CASSWDPMNTEAFF. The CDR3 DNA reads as TGTGCCAGCAGCTGGGATCCTATGAACACTGAAGCTTTCTTT.

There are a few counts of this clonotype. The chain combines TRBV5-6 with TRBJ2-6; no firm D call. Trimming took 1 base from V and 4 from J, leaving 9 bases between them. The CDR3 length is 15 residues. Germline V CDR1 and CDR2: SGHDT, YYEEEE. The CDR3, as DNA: TGTGCCAGCAGCTTGTTTTCTGGGGGGGCCAACGTCCTGACTTTC. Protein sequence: CASSLFSGGANVLTF.

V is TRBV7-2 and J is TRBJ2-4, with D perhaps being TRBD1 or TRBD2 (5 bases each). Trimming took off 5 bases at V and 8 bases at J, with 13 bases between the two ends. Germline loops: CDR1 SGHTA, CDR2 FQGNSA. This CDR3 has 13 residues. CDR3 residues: CASSRREGYIQYF. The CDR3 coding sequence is TGTGCCAGCAGCCGCCGTGAGGGGTACATTCAGTACTTC.

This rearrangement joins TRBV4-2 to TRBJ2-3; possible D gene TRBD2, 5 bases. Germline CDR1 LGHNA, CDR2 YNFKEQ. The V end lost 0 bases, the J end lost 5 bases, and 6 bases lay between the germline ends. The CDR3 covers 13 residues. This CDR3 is CASSQEREDTQYF. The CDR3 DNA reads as TGTGCCAGCAGCCAAGAGAGGGAAGATACGCAGTATTTT.

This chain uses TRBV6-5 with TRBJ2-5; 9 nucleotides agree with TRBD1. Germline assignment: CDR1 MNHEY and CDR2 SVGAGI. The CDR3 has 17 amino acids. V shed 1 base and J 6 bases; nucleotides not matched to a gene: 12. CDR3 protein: CASSYWMDRGIEKTQYF. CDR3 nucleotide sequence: TGTGCCAGCAGTTACTGGATGGACAGGGGAATCGAAAAGACCCAGTACTTC.

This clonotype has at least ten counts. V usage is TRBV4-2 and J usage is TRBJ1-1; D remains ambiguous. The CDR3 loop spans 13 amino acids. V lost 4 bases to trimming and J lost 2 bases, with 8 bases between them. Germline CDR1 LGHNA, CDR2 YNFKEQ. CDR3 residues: CASSPAGNTEAFF. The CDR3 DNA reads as TGTGCCAGCAGCCCAGCGGGAAACACTGAAGCTTTCTTT.